The 28 T cell receptor beta chains in this list originate from one sample, sequenced in a study of shared clonotypes between healthy human individuals. Only in-frame clones appear in the TCRdb table, and some are missing; sequencing was by immunoSEQ multiplex PCR. The sample contains 700,000 to 950,000 clones, around 96% of which appear only once. CD45RO-negative, CCR7-selected cells formed the naive CD8 fraction, which excluded terminally differentiated effector memory CD45RA+ cells. The sample was naive CD8+ T cells sorted from blood. These receptors originate from a man aged 30 to 39 in good health.

The genes are TRBV5-1 and TRBJ2-7, with D perhaps TRBD1 or TRBD2 (5 bases each). Germline V CDR1 and CDR2: SGHRS, YFSETQ. The CDR3 length is 16 residues. V was trimmed by 3 bases and J by 3 bases, leaving 19 bases between them. CDR3 sequence (DNA): TGCGCCAGCAGCTCGGGACCAGCCCCCTCTCTCTACGAGCAGTACTTC. Translated: CASSSGPAPSLYEQYF.

This chain's CDR3 is CASSLGSPNEQFF. In nucleotides, the CDR3 is TGTGCCAGCAGTTTGGGGTCTCCGAATGAGCAGTTCTTC. This rearrangement joins TRBV6-5 to TRBJ2-1, with D hard to call. The CDR3 consists of 13 residues. Trimming took 4 bases from V and 7 from J, leaving 11 bases between them. The germline V gene encodes CDR1 MNHEY and CDR2 SVGAGI.

CDR3 DNA: TGTGCCACCAGCAGCTACCGGGGCCACAATGAGCAGTTCTTC. It codes for CATSSYRGHNEQFF. This chain links TRBV15 with TRBJ2-1; possibly TRBD1 or TRBD2 for D (5 bases each). CDR1 is LNHNV and CDR2 is YYDKDF in the germline V gene (reference sequence). With 3 bases removed from V and 5 bases from J, the gap between germline ends came to 11 bases. CDR3 length: 14 residues.

V and J are TRBV11-2 and TRBJ2-1; D ambiguous. The CDR3 runs to 12 residues. V lost 5 bases to trimming and J lost 10 bases, with 12 bases between them. CDR1 and CDR2 (germline): SGHAT, FQNNGV. CDR3 residues: CASSLPLMEQFF. Written as DNA, the CDR3 is TGTGCCAGCAGCCTACCGCTAATGGAGCAGTTCTTC.

The CDR3 region has the DNA TGTGCCAGCTCCTCCCCCGCCTATTCGAATGAAAAACTGTTTTTT. Its protein is CASSSPAYSNEKLFF. The J gene is TRBJ1-4, the V gene TRBV27; D is unresolved. V was shortened by 8 bases and J by 5 bases, with 18 bases between the two germline ends. Germline loops: CDR1 MNHEY, CDR2 SMNVEV (reference sequence). This CDR3 spans 15 amino acids.

This chain uses TRBV7-8 with TRBJ2-7, with D possibly matching TRBD1 (7 bases). Germline V gene sequence: CDR1 SGHVS, CDR2 FQNEAQ. The ends were cut back, 5 bases at V and 4 bases at J, with 12 bases in the middle. The CDR3 contains 13 residues. CDR3 DNA sequence: TGTGCCAGCAGCCCCCCAGGGGGGTACGAGCAGTACTTC. Residues: CASSPPGGYEQYF. The full variable domain, rest sourced from reference TRBV7-8 and TRBJ2-7, is GAGVSQSPRYKVAKRGQDVALRCDPISGHVSLFWYQQALGQGPEFLTYFQNEAQLDKSGLPSDRFFAERPEGSVSTLKIQRTQQEDSAVYLCASSPPGGYEQYFGPGTRLTVT.

The gene calls are TRBV7-2 and TRBJ2-3; the D gene is possibly TRBD2 (6 bases). V gave up 5 bases and J gave up 2 bases, with 11 bases separating them. There are 14 residues in the CDR3. CDR1 and CDR2 (germline): SGHTA, FQGNSA. CDR3 in amino acids: CASSPLAFTDTQYF. The CDR3 DNA sequence: TGTGCCAGCAGCCCCCTAGCGTTCACAGATACGCAGTATTTT.

The chain carries TRBV29-1 and TRBJ2-1; 10 bases are shared with TRBD1. The J segment lost 3 bases and the V segment lost 4 bases, leaving 9 bases of the junction unmatched. Germline CDR1 is SQVTM and CDR2 is ANQGSEA. This CDR3 comprises 16 residues. DNA for the CDR3: TGCAGCGTTGTCCATCCTCGGGACAGGGGCTACAATGAGCAGTTCTTC. Protein sequence: CSVVHPRDRGYNEQFF.

The V gene is TRBV6-1, the J gene TRBJ2-2, with D maybe TRBD2 (6 bases). The CDR3 runs 15 residues. Trimming shortened V by 7 bases and J by 3 bases, and 15 bases separated the two germline ends. Per the germline V gene, CDR1 is MNHNS and CDR2 is SASEGT. In DNA form, the CDR3 reads TGTGCCAGCATGGTGGCGGGACCGGACACCGGGGAGCTGTTTTTT. It yields the protein CASMVAGPDTGELFF.

This clone was found once. The chain joins TRBV27 to TRBJ2-7, with no clear D. V lost 6 bases and J 4 bases, leaving 10 bases between the germline ends. Germline lookup yields CDR1 MNHEY and CDR2 SMNVEV (reference sequence). The CDR3 has 12 amino acids. This chain's CDR3 is CASRSLGYEQYF. CDR3 sequence (DNA): TGTGCCAGCAGAAGTCTAGGGTACGAGCAGTACTTC.

The genes are TRBV4-3 and TRBJ2-7, with 10 bases fitting TRBD1. The V and J ends lost 0 bases and 6 bases, in that order; junction bases with no gene match: 8. The germline CDR1 and CDR2 sequences are LGHNA and YSLEER. CDR3 size: 16 residues. The CDR3: CASSQDSGTGEGEQYF. CDR3 bases: TGCGCCAGCAGCCAAGACTCCGGGACAGGGGAAGGCGAGCAGTACTTC.

This clone was seen once. This CDR3 is also generated by other DNA sequences in the sample. The chain uses TRBV29-1 and TRBJ2-7; 11 nucleotides agree with TRBD2. Germline V gives CDR1 SQVTM, CDR2 ANQGSEA. This CDR3 has 15 amino acids. V trimming: 3 bases; J trimming: 1 base; junction bases outside the gene matches: 5. The CDR3: CSVEGTSGSSYEQYF. The CDR3, as DNA: TGCAGCGTTGAGGGTACTAGCGGGAGTTCCTACGAGCAGTACTTC.

The chain uses TRBV5-6 and TRBJ2-7, with 8 nucleotides matching TRBD1. Trimming cost V 4 bases and J 3 bases; bases outside gene matches: 6. Per germline, CDR1 SGHDT and CDR2 YYEEEE. CDR3 length: 14 amino acids. CDR3 sequence reads: CASSEDRVDYEQYF. The DNA for the CDR3 is TGTGCCAGCAGCGAGGACAGGGTCGACTACGAGCAGTACTTC.

The rearrangement uses TRBV4-1 and TRBJ2-5, with D unresolved. Trimming removed 6 bases from V and 2 bases from J, with 13 bases in between. In germline, CDR1 is MGHRA, CDR2 YSYEKL. The CDR3 consists of 14 residues. The CDR3 sequence: CASSRLSLQETQYF. The CDR3 nucleotides are TGCGCCAGCAGTCGCCTGTCTTTACAAGAGACCCAGTACTTC.

The chain employs TRBV28 and TRBJ2-5; tentatively, D is TRBD1 (6 bases). V lost 5 bases, J lost 5 bases, and 18 bases lay in between. The germline V gene encodes CDR1 MDHEN and CDR2 SYDVKM. The CDR3 loop spans 15 amino acids. CDR3 nucleotide sequence: TGTGCCAGCAGTGGGATGGACAGCCCGGAGGAGACCCAGTACTTC. Amino acids: CASSGMDSPEETQYF.

Only one count was recorded for this clone. V usage is TRBV2 and J usage is TRBJ2-3, with D possibly being TRBD2 (5 bases). The CDR3 is made up of 17 amino acids. Germline V gene data show CDR1 as SNHLY and CDR2 as FYNNEI. The ends were cut back, 2 bases at V and 2 bases at J, with 17 bases in the middle. The CDR3 spells CASSERSSLTPTDTQYF. CDR3 DNA: TGTGCCAGCAGTGAAAGGTCTAGCCTTACACCCACAGATACGCAGTATTTT.

V and J are TRBV6-6 and TRBJ2-7; TRBD2 matches at 9 bases. The CDR3 is made up of 13 amino acids. Germline assignment: CDR1 MNHNY and CDR2 SVGAGI (reference sequence). The trim removed 5 bases at V and 5 bases at J, leaving 4 bases unmatched. CDR3 sequence (DNA): TGTGCCAGCAGTCGACTAGCGGACAACGAGCAGTACTTC. Its translation: CASSRLADNEQYF.

The CDR3 protein is CASSQDLGGNYEQYF. The CDR3 DNA sequence: TGCGCCAGCAGCCAAGATCTAGGCGGAAACTACGAGCAGTACTTC. This chain links TRBV4-1 with TRBJ2-7; no definite D call. CDR3 size: 15 residues. The germline V gene encodes CDR1 MGHRA and CDR2 YSYEKL. The V end lost 0 bases, the J end lost 3 bases, and 12 bases lay between the germline ends.

The chain employs TRBV10-1 and TRBJ2-7; D call uncertain. Germline V CDR1 and CDR2: WNHNN, SYGVQD (reference sequence). The CDR3 length is 14 residues. V lost 0 bases, J lost 0 bases, and 6 bases lay in between. The CDR3 region is CASSESAFSYEQYF. CDR3 in DNA: TGCGCCAGCAGTGAGTCCGCCTTCTCCTACGAGCAGTACTTC.

V gene TRBV5-1 combines with J gene TRBJ2-2; 10 nucleotides agree with TRBD1. CDR1 SGHRS and CDR2 YFSETQ come from the germline V gene. V trimming: 1 base; J trimming: 4 bases; junction bases outside the gene matches: 7. The CDR3 sequence is 17 residues long. DNA of the CDR3: TGCGCCAGCAGCTTGTTCCTGGGACAGGGGTTCACCGGGGAGCTGTTTTTT. Translating gives CASSLFLGQGFTGELFF.

About this clone: Other nucleotide sequences in the sample specify the same CDR3. The rearrangement links TRBV6-6 to TRBJ2-7, with D hard to call. Germline V gene data show CDR1 as MNHNY and CDR2 as SVGAGI (reference sequence). CDR3 length: 13 amino acids. V dropped 0 bases and J dropped 3 bases, with 6 bases sitting between them. CDR3 nucleotides: TGTGCCAGCAGTTACTCGAGTAGCTACGAGCAGTACTTC. It encodes CASSYSSSYEQYF.

The V gene is TRBV7-2, the J gene TRBJ2-7; 7 nucleotides align to TRBD2. Germline trimming cut 1 base from V and 5 bases from J; bases unmatched to any gene: 5. The CDR3 has 14 residues. Germline-derived CDR1 and CDR2 are SGHTA and FQGNSA. DNA of the CDR3: TGTGCCAGCAGCTTAGAAACTAGCGCGGACGAGCAGTACTTC. It translates to CASSLETSADEQYF. The whole variable domain, remainder taken from reference TRBV7-2 and TRBJ2-7, is GAGVSQSPSNKVTEKGKDVELRCDPISGHTALYWYRQSLGQGLEFLIYFQGNSAPDKSGLPSDRFSAERTGGSVSTLTIQRTQQEDSAVYLCASSLETSADEQYFGPGTRLTVT.

The chain employs TRBV5-1 and TRBJ1-2, with D maybe TRBD1 (6 bases). Trimming cost V 0 bases and J 9 bases, with 9 bases left between them. Per the germline V gene, CDR1 is SGHRS and CDR2 is YFSETQ. This CDR3 is built from 12 residues. The CDR3: CASSLAGHRYTF. The CDR3 nucleotides are TGCGCCAGCAGCTTGGCGGGACATCGCTACACCTTC.

The chain uses TRBV29-1 and TRBJ1-4, with a weak D call TRBD1 (5 bases). The CDR3 has 16 amino acids. From germline, CDR1 is SQVTM and CDR2 ANQGSEA. Trimming cost V 4 bases and J 8 bases, with 23 bases left between them. The CDR3 DNA sequence: TGCAGCGTTGTGATTAGAAGACAGCTAGACGAGGAAAAACTGTTTTTT. It yields the protein CSVVIRRQLDEEKLFF.

This chain connects TRBV7-2 to TRBJ2-3; the match to TRBD2 covers 9 bases. V shed 5 bases, J shed 1 base, and the junction held 4 bases outside the gene matches. This CDR3 is built from 15 residues. Germline assignment: CDR1 SGHTA and CDR2 FQGNSA. The CDR3 spells CASSQLAGGTDTQYF. The CDR3 DNA sequence: TGTGCCAGCAGCCAACTAGCGGGTGGCACAGATACGCAGTATTTT.

This chain connects TRBV29-1 to TRBJ2-7; TRBD1 aligns across 9 bases. The CDR3 sequence is 14 residues long. Germline assignment: CDR1 SQVTM and CDR2 ANQGSEA. J gave up 2 bases and V 6 bases, and 8 bases lay outside the gene matches. This CDR3 reads CSVVGTGSPYEQYF. Here the CDR3 DNA reads TGCAGCGTCGTAGGGACAGGGAGTCCCTACGAGCAGTACTTC.

The chain couples TRBV7-9 to TRBJ2-1; D perhaps matches TRBD2 (5 bases). The CDR3 is 15 residues long. In germline, CDR1 is SEHNR, CDR2 FQNEAQ (reference sequence). Trimming pared 2 bases from V and 6 bases from J, leaving 14 bases between. The DNA of the CDR3 is TGTGCCAGCAGCTTAAGTAGTAGAGAGGGCAATGAGCAGTTCTTC. This encodes CASSLSSREGNEQFF.

This chain connects TRBV6-1 to TRBJ2-7; 9 nucleotides align to TRBD1. V trimming: 1 base; J trimming: 6 bases; junction bases outside the gene matches: 10. Germline assignment: CDR1 MNHNS and CDR2 SASEGT. The CDR3 extends over 16 amino acids. The CDR3 region has the DNA TGTGCCAGCAGTGAAGTTGGGACAGGGTACTACGTCGAGCAGTACTTC. The encoded protein is CASSEVGTGYYVEQYF.